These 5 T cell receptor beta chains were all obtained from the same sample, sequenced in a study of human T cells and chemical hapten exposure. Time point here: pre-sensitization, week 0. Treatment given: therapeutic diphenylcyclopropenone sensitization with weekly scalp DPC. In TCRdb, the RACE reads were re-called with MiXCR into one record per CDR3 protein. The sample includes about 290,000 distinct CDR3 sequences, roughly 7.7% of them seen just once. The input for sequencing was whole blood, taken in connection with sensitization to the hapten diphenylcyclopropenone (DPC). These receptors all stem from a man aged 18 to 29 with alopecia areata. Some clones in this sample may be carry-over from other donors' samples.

CDR3 nucleotide sequence: TGTGCCAGCAGTTCTCGACAGCTCTACGAGCAGTACTTC. It encodes CASSSRQLYEQYF. The V gene is TRBV12-3 or TRBV12-4, the J gene TRBJ2-7, with a possible D match to TRBD1 (5 bases). Deletions cut 4 bases from V and 3 bases from J, with 10 bases between. The CDR3 length is 13 residues.

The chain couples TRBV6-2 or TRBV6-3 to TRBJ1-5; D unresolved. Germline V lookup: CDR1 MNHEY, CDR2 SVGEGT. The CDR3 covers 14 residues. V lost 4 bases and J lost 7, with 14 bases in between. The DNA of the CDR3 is TGTGCCAGCAGTTTAAGTCAGTTGGAACAGCCCCAGCATTTT. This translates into CASSLSQLEQPQHF.

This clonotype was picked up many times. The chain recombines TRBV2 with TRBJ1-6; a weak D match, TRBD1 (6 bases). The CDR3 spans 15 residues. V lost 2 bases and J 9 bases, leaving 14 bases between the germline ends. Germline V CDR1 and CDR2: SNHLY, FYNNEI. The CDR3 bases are TGTGCCAGCAGTGAATCCGGGGGCTCGGGTTCACCCCTCCACTTT. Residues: CASSESGGSGSPLHF.

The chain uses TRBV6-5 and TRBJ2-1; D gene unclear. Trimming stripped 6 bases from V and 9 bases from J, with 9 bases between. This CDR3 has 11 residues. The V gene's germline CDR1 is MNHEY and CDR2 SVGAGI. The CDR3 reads CASSRESEQFF. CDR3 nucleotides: TGTGCCAGCAGCCGAGAGAGTGAGCAGTTCTTC.

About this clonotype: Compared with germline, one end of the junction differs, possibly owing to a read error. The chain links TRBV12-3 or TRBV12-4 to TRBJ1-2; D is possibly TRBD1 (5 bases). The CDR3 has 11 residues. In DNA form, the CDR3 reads TGTGCCAGCAGTTTGGGTCAGGGCTCCACCTTC. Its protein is CASSLGQGSTF.